Listed below are T cell receptor beta chains from one sample, sequenced in a study of technical replicates of blood from four donors. Some clones are missing from TCRdb's copy, which holds only in-frame ones; the method was immunoSEQ multiplex PCR. The sample yields roughly 65,000 clones, 75% to 90% seen once. The sequencing input was PBMCs. These receptors all come from a human donor in good health. Some clones in this sample may be carry-over from other donors' samples. CDR3s include the opening cysteine and the closing phenylalanine or tryptophan. The order of the fields is V gene, J gene, CDR3 protein.

TRBV9	TRBJ2-3	CASSAGTASTDTQYF
TRBV4-3	TRBJ2-1	CASSTHRNNEQFF
TRBV5-1	TRBJ1-5	CASSPGTGSQPQHF
TRBV6-5	TRBJ1-5	CASSFRGNQPQHF
TRBV27	TRBJ2-7	CASSSGGLYEQYF
TRBV19	TRBJ2-7	CASSAGTGVNEQYF
TRBV29-1	TRBJ1-1	CSVKPSVTEANPNTEAFF
TRBV5-1	TRBJ2-1	CASSSAGGYNEQFF
TRBV6-6	TRBJ1-2	CASSYGGLIRGGYTF
TRBV4-2	TRBJ1-4	CASSRGRTAAEKLFF
TRBV11-2	TRBJ2-5	CASSLDYSQTQYF
TRBV5-4	TRBJ2-1	CASSWKRGGLNEQFF
TRBV2	TRBJ1-1	CASRGQGATEAFF
TRBV2	TRBJ2-7	CASSPSYEQYF
TRBV7-2	TRBJ2-7	CASSLRDFSHEQYF
TRBV5-1	TRBJ1-2	CASTTGGTGIYGYTF
TRBV2	TRBJ1-2	CASTTGQNFHYTF
TRBV30	TRBJ1-1	CAWSKQVNTEAFF
TRBV30	TRBJ2-3	CAWSISRAVTDTQYF
TRBV15	TRBJ2-1	CATSRGTGDNEQFF
TRBV19	TRBJ2-7	CASRPGNSYEQYF
TRBV4-2	TRBJ2-3	CASSQQDDESDTQYF
TRBV7-2	TRBJ1-1	CASSPDSYTEAFF